The 3 T cell receptor beta chains below come from one sample, sequenced in a study of identical twins. MiXCR, applied by TCRdb to the 5' RACE reads, yields one record per CDR3 protein. Of around 480,000 distinct CDR3 sequences in the sample, 14% were seen once. This same sample was also taken into another study, of yellow fever vaccine responses in identical twins.

Input material: CD4+ T cells sorted from blood. Receptors were obtained from a woman under 30 in good health.

The table lists this clonotype with a few counts. The CDR3 DNA is TGTGCCAGCAGCGCCCCCGGGACTCGAAGTGAGCAGTTCTTC. Protein sequence: CASSAPGTRSEQFF. V is TRBV7-2 and J is TRBJ2-1; TRBD2 might be the D (6 bases). CDR1 and CDR2 (germline): SGHTA, FQGNSA. V lost 5 bases, J lost 9 bases, and 17 bases lay in between. The CDR3 spans 14 residues.

This clonotype was counted between two and nine times. This chain joins TRBV12-3 or TRBV12-4 and TRBJ1-3; no clear D. Between the trimmed V and J ends, which lost 4 bases and 0 bases, there was a span of 7 bases. CDR3 length: 14 amino acids. The CDR3 DNA reads TGTGCCAGCAGTTCAGGAGTCTCTGGAAACACCATATATTTT. It encodes CASSSGVSGNTIYF.

This clonotype showed up just a few times. The rearrangement joins TRBV29-1 to TRBJ2-1; D unclear. Germline V gives CDR1 SQVTM, CDR2 ANQGSEA. The CDR3 has 13 amino acids. Deletions cut 4 bases from V and 0 bases from J, with 7 bases between. The CDR3 loop is CSVARSSYNEQFF. The CDR3 bases are TGCAGCGTTGCCAGAAGCTCCTACAATGAGCAGTTCTTC.